Listed below are T cell receptor beta chains from one sample, sequenced in a study of beta chain features in type 1 diabetes. The data were produced by immunoSEQ multiplex PCR, yet TCRdb's version contains in-frame clones alone and is incomplete. Of 600,000 or so clones in the sample, 11% to 15% were seen once. Sequenced material: naive CD4+ T cells from blood. Receptors were obtained from a man between 18 and 35 years old with type 1 diabetes. Each CDR3 is given with its conserved first and last residue. The D gene is left open where the match is weak. Expanded clones get a size class; other rows say once, few or many, or leave the size out.

d_gene,abundance,j_gene,len,v_gene,CDR3nt,CDR3aa
TRBD2,few,TRBJ2-7,14,TRBV7-9,TGTGCCAGCAGCTTGGGACTAGCTCTCAACGAGCAGTACTTC,CASSLGLALNEQYF
.,.,TRBJ1-2,13,TRBV27,TGTGCCAGCAGGGGGGAAGGGGGCTATGGCTACACCTTC,CASRGEGGYGYTF
.,.,TRBJ2-7,11,TRBV20-1,TGCAGTGCTAGCGGGAGCTACGAGCAGTACTTC,CSASGSYEQYF
.,.,TRBJ2-3,14,TRBV7-2,TGTGCCAGCAGCCTCAGAGATCTCACAGATACGCAGTATTTT,CASSLRDLTDTQYF
TRBD2,few,TRBJ2-5,16,TRBV7-2,TGTGCCAGCAGCTCTCATTCTAGCGGGGGACAAGAGACCCAGTACTTC,CASSSHSSGGQETQYF
.,few,TRBJ2-1,10,TRBV7-9,TGTGCCAGCGGTTATGATGAGCAGTTCTTC,CASGYDEQFF
TRBD2,.,TRBJ2-1,15,TRBV4-1,TGCGCCAGCAGCCAAGGGCTAGCGGGGGGCGGAGGGCAGTTCTTC,CASSQGLAGGGGQFF
.,.,TRBJ1-5,14,TRBV27,TGTGCCAGCAGTTTCTGGGGGTCTAATCAGCCCCAGCATTTT,CASSFWGSNQPQHF
TRBD1,.,TRBJ1-1,16,TRBV5-1,TGCGCCAGCAGCTTAATGACAGGGGCCGTGAACACTGAAGCTTTCTTT,CASSLMTGAVNTEAFF
.,few,TRBJ2-5,15,TRBV7-2,TGTGCCAGCAGCTTAAGTTCACTAGCTGGGGAGACCCAGTACTTC,CASSLSSLAGETQYF
TRBD2,.,TRBJ2-3,14,TRBV9,TGTGCCAGCAGCTCCAGCGGGGGATCAGATACGCAGTATTTT,CASSSSGGSDTQYF
.,.,TRBJ1-2,12,TRBV28,TGTGCCAGCAAACGGGTTAACTATGGCTACACCTTC,CASKRVNYGYTF
TRBD2,few,TRBJ2-1,14,TRBV5-4,TGTGCCAGCAGCCCGGGACTAGCTGAGAATGAGCAGTTCTTC,CASSPGLAENEQFF